A selection of T cell receptor beta chains follows, all from one sample in a study of human T cells and chemical hapten exposure. TCRdb reprocessed the RACE reads via MiXCR and lists one record per CDR3 protein. The sample includes under 90,000 distinct CDR3 sequences, nearly 10% of them seen just once. Here the sequenced sample was whole blood, taken in connection with sensitization to the hapten diphenylcyclopropenone (DPC). These TCRs come from a woman in her forties with alopecia areata. Some clones in this sample may be carry-over from other donors' samples. Both conserved end residues are part of each CDR3. The order of the fields is J gene, CDR3 length, clone size, V gene, D gene, CDR3 DNA, CDR3 protein. D genes are given only for firm matches. Size is stated for part of the rows, as once, few or many counts, or as a class when the clone is expanded.

TRBJ1-1	15	.	TRBV12-3/TRBV12-4	.	TGTGCCAGCAGTTTAGGGATATCGGCAGGGAGAGGAGCTTTCTTT	CASSLGISAGRGAFF
TRBJ1-5	15	many	TRBV7-2	TRBD1	TGTGCCAGCAGCGTAGACAGGGGGCCAAATCAGCCCCAGCATTTT	CASSVDRGPNQPQHF
TRBJ2-7	11	.	TRBV7-9	.	TGTGCCAGCAGCGACCCTTACGAGCAGTACTTC	CASSDPYEQYF
TRBJ2-3	14	.	TRBV7-6	.	TGTGCCAGCAGCTTAAAGGCGGCGGGAGATACGCAGTATTTT	CASSLKAAGDTQYF
TRBJ2-3	15	few	TRBV11-2	.	TGTGCCAGCAGCTTCGCAGGGGGGGAGACAGATACGCAGTATTTT	CASSFAGGETDTQYF
TRBJ1-1	18	few	TRBV6-5	TRBD1	TGTGCCAGCAGTTACGATTTTGGATCAGGGGGGCTGGTCACTGAAGCTTTCTTT	CASSYDFGSGGLVTEAFF
TRBJ2-3	13	few	TRBV15	.	TGTGCCACCAGCAGAGACCAACGCGATACGCAGTATTTT	CATSRDQRDTQYF
TRBJ2-1	16	few	TRBV24-1	.	TGTGCCACCAGTGTCCTGACAGCCCTGGGAGCGGGTGAGCAGTTCTTC	CATSVLTALGAGEQFF
TRBJ2-3	16	many	TRBV7-8	TRBD2	TGTGCCAGCAGCTTAGCGAGCGGGGGGGGGCCAGATACGCAGTATTTT	CASSLASGGGPDTQYF
TRBJ1-5	13	many	TRBV20-1	.	TGCAGTGCTAGAGTCAGGAAGGACCAGCCCCAGCATTTT	CSARVRKDQPQHF
TRBJ1-6	15	many	TRBV5-1	.	TGCGCCAGCAGCTTGGGTACAGTGAGGGGTTCACCCCTCCACTTT	CASSLGTVRGSPLHF
TRBJ2-2	15	.	TRBV30	TRBD2	TGTGCCTGGAGTAGCGGGGGCTTGGGGACCGGGGAGCTGTTTTTT	CAWSSGGLGTGELFF
TRBJ2-3	12	many	TRBV5-1	.	TGCGCCAGCAGATCGGGGCCCGATACGCAGTATTTT	CASRSGPDTQYF
TRBJ2-3	12	.	TRBV7-6	.	TGTGCCAGCGGGGGGCCCACAGATACGCAGTATTTT	CASGGPTDTQYF
TRBJ2-7	15	few	TRBV9	TRBD1	TGTGCCAGCAGCGTAGGGGGGACAGGGGCCTACGAGCAGTACTTC	CASSVGGTGAYEQYF